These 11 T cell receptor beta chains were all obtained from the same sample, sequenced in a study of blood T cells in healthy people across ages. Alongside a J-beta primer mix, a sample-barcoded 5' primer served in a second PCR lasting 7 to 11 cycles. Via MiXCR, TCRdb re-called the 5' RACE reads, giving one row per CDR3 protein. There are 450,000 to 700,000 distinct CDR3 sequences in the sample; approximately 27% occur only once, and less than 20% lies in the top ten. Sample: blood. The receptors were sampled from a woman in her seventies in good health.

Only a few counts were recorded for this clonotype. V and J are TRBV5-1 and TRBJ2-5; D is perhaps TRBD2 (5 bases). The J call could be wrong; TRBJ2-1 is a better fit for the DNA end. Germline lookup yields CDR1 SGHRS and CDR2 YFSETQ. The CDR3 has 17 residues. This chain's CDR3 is CASSLLSPGKWSDEQFF. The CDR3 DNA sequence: TGCGCCAGCAGCTTGTTATCCCCGGGAAAGTGGAGCGATGAGCAGTTCTTC.

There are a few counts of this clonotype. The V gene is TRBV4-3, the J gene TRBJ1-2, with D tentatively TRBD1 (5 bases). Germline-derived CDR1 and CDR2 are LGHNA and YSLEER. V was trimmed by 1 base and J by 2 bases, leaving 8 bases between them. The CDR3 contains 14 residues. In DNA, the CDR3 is TGCGCCAGCAGCCAAGCCAGGGCGAACTATGGCTACACCTTC. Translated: CASSQARANYGYTF.

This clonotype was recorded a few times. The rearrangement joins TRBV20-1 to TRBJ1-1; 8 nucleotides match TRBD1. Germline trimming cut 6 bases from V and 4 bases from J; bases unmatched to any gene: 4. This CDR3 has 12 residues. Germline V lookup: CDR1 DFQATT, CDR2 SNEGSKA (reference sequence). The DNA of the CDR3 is TGCAGTGCCTGGACAGGGAGCACTGAAGCTTTCTTT. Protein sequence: CSAWTGSTEAFF.

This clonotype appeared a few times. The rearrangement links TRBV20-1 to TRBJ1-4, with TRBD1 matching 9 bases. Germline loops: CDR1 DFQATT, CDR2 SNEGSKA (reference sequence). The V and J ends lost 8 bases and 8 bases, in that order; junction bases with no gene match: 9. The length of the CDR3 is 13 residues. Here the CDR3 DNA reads TGCAGTTCCTTGCGACAGGGGGGAGAAAAACTGTTTTTT. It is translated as CSSLRQGGEKLFF.

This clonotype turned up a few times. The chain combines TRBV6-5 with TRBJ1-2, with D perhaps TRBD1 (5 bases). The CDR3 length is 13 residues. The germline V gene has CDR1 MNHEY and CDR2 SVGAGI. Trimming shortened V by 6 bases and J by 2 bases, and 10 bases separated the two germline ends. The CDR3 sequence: CASSATANYGYTF. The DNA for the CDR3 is TGTGCCAGCAGCGCGACAGCCAACTATGGCTACACCTTC.

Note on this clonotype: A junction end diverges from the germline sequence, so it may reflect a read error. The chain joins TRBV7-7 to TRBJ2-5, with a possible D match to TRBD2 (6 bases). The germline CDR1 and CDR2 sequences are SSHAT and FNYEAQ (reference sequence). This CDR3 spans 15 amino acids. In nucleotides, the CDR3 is TGTGCCAGCAGCTTGAGGGAGACTAGTCAAGAGTCCCAGTACTTC. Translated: CASSLRETSQESQYF.

CDR3 protein: CSVDSRSGNTIYF. DNA of the CDR3: TGCAGCGTTGACAGCCGCTCTGGAAACACCATATATTTT. This rearrangement joins TRBV29-1 to TRBJ1-3; D unresolved. V lost 3 bases to trimming and J lost 0 bases, with 6 bases between them. Per germline, CDR1 SQVTM and CDR2 ANQGSEA. The CDR3 totals 13 residues.

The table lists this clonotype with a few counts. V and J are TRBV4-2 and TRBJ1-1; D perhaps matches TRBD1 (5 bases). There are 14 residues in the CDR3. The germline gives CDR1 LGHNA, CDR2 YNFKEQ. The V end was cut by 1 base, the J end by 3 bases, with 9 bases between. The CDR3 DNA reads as TGTGCCAGCAGCCAAGCCAAGGGACACACTGAAGCTTTCTTT. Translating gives CASSQAKGHTEAFF.

CDR3 loop: CASSYPRAGPYGYTF. CDR3 in DNA: TGTGCCAGCAGTTACCCCCGGGCAGGTCCTTATGGCTACACCTTC. The chain has TRBV6-6 and TRBJ1-2; no reliable D call. The CDR3 is 15 amino acids. Trimming removed 2 bases from V and 5 bases from J, with 15 bases in between. Germline CDR1 MNHNY, CDR2 SVGAGI (reference sequence).

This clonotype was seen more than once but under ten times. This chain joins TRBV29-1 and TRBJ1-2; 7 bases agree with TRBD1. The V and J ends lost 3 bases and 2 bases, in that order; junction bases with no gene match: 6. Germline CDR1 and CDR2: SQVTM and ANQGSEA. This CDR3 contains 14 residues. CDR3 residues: CSVDWGQPNYGYTF. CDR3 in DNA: TGCAGCGTTGACTGGGGACAGCCCAACTATGGCTACACCTTC.

The CDR3: CASSRQISGANVLTF. CDR3 DNA: TGTGCCAGCAGCAGGCAAATCTCTGGGGCCAACGTCCTGACTTTC. This chain links TRBV12-3 or TRBV12-4 with TRBJ2-6; D ambiguous. The CDR3 is 15 residues long. With 6 bases removed from V and 0 bases from J, the gap between germline ends came to 9 bases.